This is a list of T cell receptor beta chains from one sample in a study of cytomegalovirus exposure and HLA in healthy donors. Profiling relied on immunoSEQ multiplex PCR, and the TCRdb table lists in-frame clones only, not all of them. This sample has about 96,000 clones; about four fifths occur once, and the top ten carry 13% to 15%. The sample was PBMCs. The origin of the receptors is a woman aged 70-85 years in good health and CMV-seropositive. Both conserved end residues are part of each CDR3. The D gene is left open where the match is weak. Size tells how often a clone was seen (once, few, many) or the class of an expanded clone, and some rows leave it out.

j_gene: TRBJ2-5
d_gene: TRBD1
v_gene: TRBV2
abundance: .
CDR3nt: TGTGCCAGCAGTGGCCAGGGACAGCCCGAAGAGACCCAGTACTTC
CDR3aa: CASSGQGQPEETQYF

j_gene: TRBJ2-1
d_gene: TRBD2
v_gene: TRBV19
abundance: .
CDR3nt: TGTGCCAGTAGTATACCACCGGGACTAGCGGGAGGGGGTGAGCAGTTCTTC
CDR3aa: CASSIPPGLAGGGEQFF

j_gene: TRBJ2-7
d_gene: TRBD1
v_gene: TRBV7-7
abundance: .
CDR3nt: TGTGCTAGCAGCCAAGGACAGGCCCGAGGCGAGCAGTACTTC
CDR3aa: CASSQGQARGEQYF

j_gene: TRBJ2-2
d_gene: .
v_gene: TRBV25-1
abundance: once
CDR3nt: TGTGCCAGCAGTGAATTCAGGACCGGGGAGCTGTTTTTT
CDR3aa: CASSEFRTGELFF

j_gene: TRBJ2-3
d_gene: .
v_gene: TRBV5-5
abundance: .
CDR3nt: TGTGCCAGCAGCTTGTTACACGACTTCAGCACAGATACGCAGTATTTT
CDR3aa: CASSLLHDFSTDTQYF

j_gene: TRBJ1-2
d_gene: .
v_gene: TRBV7-3
abundance: .
CDR3nt: TGTGCCAGCAGCTTATCCAACTCCGCCGGGACACAACTTCCTCCGGTGGACACCTTC
CDR3aa: CASSLSNSAGTQLPPVDTF

j_gene: TRBJ2-7
d_gene: TRBD1
v_gene: TRBV7-9
abundance: few
CDR3nt: TGTGCCAGCAGCTTAGAAGTAGGACAGGACGAGTACTTC
CDR3aa: CASSLEVGQDEYF

j_gene: TRBJ2-5
d_gene: .
v_gene: TRBV18
abundance: once
CDR3nt: TGTGCCAGCTCACCGCGTATAGGTCAATCGGGGGAGACCCAGTACTTC
CDR3aa: CASSPRIGQSGETQYF

j_gene: TRBJ2-7
d_gene: TRBD1
v_gene: TRBV19
abundance: few
CDR3nt: TGTGCCAGTAGTAAGGGACAGGGCCGACCATCCTACGAGCAGTACTTC
CDR3aa: CASSKGQGRPSYEQYF

j_gene: TRBJ2-1
d_gene: TRBD2
v_gene: TRBV5-4
abundance: .
CDR3nt: TGTGCCAGCAGCCCCGGGAGCGGGAGATCCTACAATGAGCAGTTCTTC
CDR3aa: CASSPGSGRSYNEQFF